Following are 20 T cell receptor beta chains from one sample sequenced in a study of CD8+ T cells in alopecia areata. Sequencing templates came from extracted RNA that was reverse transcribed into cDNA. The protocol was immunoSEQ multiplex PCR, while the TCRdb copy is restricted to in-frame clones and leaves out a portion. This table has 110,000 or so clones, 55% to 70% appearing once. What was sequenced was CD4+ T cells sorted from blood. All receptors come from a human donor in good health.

The DNA for the CDR3 is TGTGCCAGCAGGATTGCGACCTCTGGAAACACCATATATTTT. This codes for CASRIATSGNTIYF. The chain employs TRBV7-9 and TRBJ1-3, with D unclear. Germline values: CDR1 SEHNR, CDR2 FQNEAQ (reference sequence). V dropped 6 bases and J dropped 0 bases, with 9 bases sitting between them. The CDR3 sequence is 14 residues long.

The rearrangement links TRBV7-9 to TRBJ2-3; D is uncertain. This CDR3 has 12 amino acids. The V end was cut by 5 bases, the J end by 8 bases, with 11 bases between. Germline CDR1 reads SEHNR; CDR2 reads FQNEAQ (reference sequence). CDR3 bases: TGTGCCAGCAGCCCAGTGGCGAGTACGCAGTATTTT. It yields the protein CASSPVASTQYF.

The DNA for the CDR3 is TGTGCCAGCAGGGACAGGGCAGCCGAGACCCAGTACTTC. Protein sequence: CASRDRAAETQYF. The gene calls are TRBV2 and TRBJ2-5, with 8 bases matching TRBD1. Germline CDR1 is SNHLY and CDR2 is FYNNEI. The CDR3 is made up of 13 amino acids. Trimming took 6 bases from V and 5 from J; bases not matched to a gene: 5. The variable domain in full, with the rest retrieved from reference TRBV2 and TRBJ2-5, is EPEVTQTPSHQVTQMGQEVILRCVPISNHLYFYWYRQILGQKVEFLVSFYNNEISEKSEIFDDQFSVERPDGSNFTLKIRSTKLEDSAMYFCASRDRAAETQYFGPGTRLLVL.

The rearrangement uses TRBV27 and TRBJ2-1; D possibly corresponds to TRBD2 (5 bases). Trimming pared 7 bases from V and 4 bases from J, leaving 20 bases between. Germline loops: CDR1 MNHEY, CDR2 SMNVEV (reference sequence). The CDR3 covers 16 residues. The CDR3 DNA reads TGTGCCAGCACCCCGCGGCGGCTAGCCACTTACAATGAGCAGTTCTTC. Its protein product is CASTPRRLATYNEQFF.

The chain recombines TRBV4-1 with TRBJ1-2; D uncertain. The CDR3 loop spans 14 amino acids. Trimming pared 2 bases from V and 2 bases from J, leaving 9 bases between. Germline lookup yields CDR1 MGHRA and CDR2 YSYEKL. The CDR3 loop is CASSQFLENYGYTF. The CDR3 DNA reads TGCGCCAGCAGCCAATTCCTGGAGAACTATGGCTACACCTTC.

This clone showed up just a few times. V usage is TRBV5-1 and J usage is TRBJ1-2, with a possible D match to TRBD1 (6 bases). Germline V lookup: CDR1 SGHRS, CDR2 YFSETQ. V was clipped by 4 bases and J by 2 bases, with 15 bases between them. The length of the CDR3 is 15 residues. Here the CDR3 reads CASSLLRGPNYGYTF. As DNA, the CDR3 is TGCGCCAGCAGCCTCCTCCGGGGGCCCAACTATGGCTACACCTTC.

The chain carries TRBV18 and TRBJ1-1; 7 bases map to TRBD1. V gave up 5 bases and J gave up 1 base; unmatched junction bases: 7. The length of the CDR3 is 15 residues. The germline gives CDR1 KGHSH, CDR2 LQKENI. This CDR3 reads CASSLTGLGNTEAFF. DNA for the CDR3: TGTGCCAGCTCATTGACAGGGTTAGGGAACACTGAAGCTTTCTTT.

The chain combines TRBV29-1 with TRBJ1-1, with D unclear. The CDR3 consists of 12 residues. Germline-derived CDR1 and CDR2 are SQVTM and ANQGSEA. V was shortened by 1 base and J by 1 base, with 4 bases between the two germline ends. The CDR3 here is CSVEGSNTEAFF. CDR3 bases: TGCAGCGTTGAAGGGTCGAACACTGAAGCTTTCTTT.

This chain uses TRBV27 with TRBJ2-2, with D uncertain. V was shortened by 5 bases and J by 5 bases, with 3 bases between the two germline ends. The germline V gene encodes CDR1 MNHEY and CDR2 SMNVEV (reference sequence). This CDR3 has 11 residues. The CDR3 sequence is CASSRTGELFF. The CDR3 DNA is TGTGCCAGCAGTAGAACCGGGGAGCTGTTTTTT.

CDR3 region: CASSPFAILAKNIQYF. DNA of the CDR3: TGTGCCAGCTCACCCTTCGCCATATTAGCCAAAAACATTCAGTACTTC. The rearrangement uses TRBV18 and TRBJ2-4; D uncertain. The V end lost 3 bases, the J end lost 0 bases, and 12 bases lay between the germline ends. CDR1 KGHSH and CDR2 LQKENI come from the germline V gene. The CDR3 is 16 amino acids.

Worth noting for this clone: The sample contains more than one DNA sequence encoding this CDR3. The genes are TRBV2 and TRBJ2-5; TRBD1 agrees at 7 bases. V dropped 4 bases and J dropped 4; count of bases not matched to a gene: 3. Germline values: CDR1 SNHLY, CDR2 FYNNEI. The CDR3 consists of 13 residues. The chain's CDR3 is CASSGQGVETQYF. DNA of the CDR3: TGTGCCAGCAGTGGGCAGGGGGTAGAGACCCAGTACTTC. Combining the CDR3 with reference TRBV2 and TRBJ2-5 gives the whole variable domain EPEVTQTPSHQVTQMGQEVILRCVPISNHLYFYWYRQILGQKVEFLVSFYNNEISEKSEIFDDQFSVERPDGSNFTLKIRSTKLEDSAMYFCASSGQGVETQYFGPGTRLLVL.

CDR3 residues: CACKGDGELFF. The CDR3 DNA sequence: TGTGCCTGTAAGGGGGACGGGGAGCTGTTTTTT. The chain employs TRBV30 and TRBJ2-2, with a possible D match to TRBD1 (6 bases). The CDR3 extends over 11 amino acids. Deletions cut 6 bases from V and 7 bases from J, with 9 bases between. CDR1 GTSNPN and CDR2 SVGIG come from the germline V gene (reference sequence).

The CDR3 protein is CASSYERGHNEKLFF. The CDR3 DNA follows: TGTGCCAGCAGTTACGAAAGAGGGCATAATGAAAAACTGTTTTTT. This chain links TRBV6-5 with TRBJ1-4; no reliable D call. V lost 2 bases and J lost 4, with 11 bases in between. The CDR3 is 15 amino acids. The germline V gene encodes CDR1 MNHEY and CDR2 SVGAGI.

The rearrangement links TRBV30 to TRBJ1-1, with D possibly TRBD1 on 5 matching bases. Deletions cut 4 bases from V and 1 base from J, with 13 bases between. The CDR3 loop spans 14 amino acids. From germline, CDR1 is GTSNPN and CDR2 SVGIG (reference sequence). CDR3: CAWKLQVRNTEAFF. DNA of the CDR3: TGTGCCTGGAAACTACAGGTTAGGAACACTGAAGCTTTCTTT.

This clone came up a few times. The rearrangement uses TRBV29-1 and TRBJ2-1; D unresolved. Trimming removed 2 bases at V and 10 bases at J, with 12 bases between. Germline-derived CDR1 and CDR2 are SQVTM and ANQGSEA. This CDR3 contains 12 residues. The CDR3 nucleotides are TGCAGCGTTGAAAAAACATCAGGAGAGCAGTTCTTC. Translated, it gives CSVEKTSGEQFF.

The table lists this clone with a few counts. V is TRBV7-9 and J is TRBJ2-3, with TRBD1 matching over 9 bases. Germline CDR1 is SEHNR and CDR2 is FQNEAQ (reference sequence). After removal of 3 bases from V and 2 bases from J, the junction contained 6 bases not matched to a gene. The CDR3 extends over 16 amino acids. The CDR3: CASSFGQGILTDTQYF. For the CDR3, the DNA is TGTGCCAGCAGCTTTGGACAGGGGATACTCACAGATACGCAGTATTTT.

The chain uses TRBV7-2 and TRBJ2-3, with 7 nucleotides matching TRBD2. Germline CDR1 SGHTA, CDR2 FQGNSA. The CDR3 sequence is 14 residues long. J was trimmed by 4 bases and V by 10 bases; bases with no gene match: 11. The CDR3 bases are TGTGCCACCGGAGTGGGGGGGGAAGCAGATACGCAGTATTTT. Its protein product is CATGVGGEADTQYF.

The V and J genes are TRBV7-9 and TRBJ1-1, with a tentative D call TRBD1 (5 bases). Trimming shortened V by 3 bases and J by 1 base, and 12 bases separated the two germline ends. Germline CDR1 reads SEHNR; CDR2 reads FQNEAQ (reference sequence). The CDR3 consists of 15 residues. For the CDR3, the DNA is TGTGCCAGCAGCTTCTCCGGGACTGAGAACACTGAAGCTTTCTTT. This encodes CASSFSGTENTEAFF.

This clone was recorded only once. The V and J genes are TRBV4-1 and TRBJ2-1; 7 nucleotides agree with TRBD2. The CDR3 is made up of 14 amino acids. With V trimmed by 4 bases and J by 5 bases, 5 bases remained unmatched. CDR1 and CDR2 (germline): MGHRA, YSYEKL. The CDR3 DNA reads TGCGCCAGCAGCCGGGCGGGGGTGCACAATGAGCAGTTCTTC. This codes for CASSRAGVHNEQFF.

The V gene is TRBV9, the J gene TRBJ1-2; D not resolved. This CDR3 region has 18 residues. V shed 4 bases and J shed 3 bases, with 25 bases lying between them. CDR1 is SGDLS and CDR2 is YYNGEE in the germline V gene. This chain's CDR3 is CASSPHLGGRAGDYGYTF. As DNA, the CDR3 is TGTGCCAGCAGCCCCCATTTGGGAGGTCGGGCAGGTGACTATGGCTACACCTTC.